These 19 T cell receptor beta chains originate from one sample sequenced in a study of OX40 agonist ivuxolimab in advanced cancers. Produced via immunoSEQ multiplex PCR; TCRdb's table is partial and in-frame only. The table records about 76,000 clones, 65% to 90% of them present only once. Sequenced here: CD4+ or CD8+ T cells sorted from blood, sampled in a trial of the OX40 agonist ivuxolimab. These receptors all stem from an adult with an advanced solid tumor such as melanoma, head and neck, liver or kidney cancer.

The rearrangement uses TRBV9 and TRBJ1-4, with 12 bases identical to TRBD1. Germline CDR1 reads SGDLS; CDR2 reads YYNGEE. V shed 0 bases, J shed 3 bases, and the junction held 9 bases outside the gene matches. The CDR3 has 19 residues. CDR3: CASSVAGTGGAIANEKLFF. The DNA of the CDR3 is TGTGCCAGCAGCGTAGCAGGGACAGGGGGCGCAATCGCTAATGAAAAACTGTTTTTT.

The rearrangement uses TRBV19 and TRBJ1-1, with a possible D match to TRBD1 (5 bases). Trimming shortened V by 5 bases and J by 3 bases, and 16 bases separated the two germline ends. CDR3 size: 15 residues. Germline CDR1 LNHDA, CDR2 SQIVND (reference sequence). The CDR3 coding sequence is TGTGCCAGTAGTCGAGATCTGACGGGGGACACTGAAGCTTTCTTT. This translates into CASSRDLTGDTEAFF.

This rearrangement joins TRBV10-3 to TRBJ2-3, with TRBD2 identical over 11 bases. The germline V gene encodes CDR1 ENHRY and CDR2 SYGVKD. The CDR3 totals 14 residues. J gave up 5 bases and V 4 bases, and 2 bases lay outside the gene matches. The CDR3 loop reads CAISVSGGEDTQYF. The CDR3, as DNA: TGTGCCATCAGTGTTAGCGGGGGGGAAGATACGCAGTATTTT.

The chain combines TRBV7-2 with TRBJ2-7; D is uncertain. The V gene's germline CDR1 is SGHTA and CDR2 FQGNSA. The V gene lost 1 base and the J gene lost 0 bases, with 10 bases spanning the gap. This CDR3 has 15 amino acids. The CDR3 here is CASSLVLISSYEQYF. The CDR3 DNA follows: TGTGCCAGCAGCTTAGTACTAATCAGCTCCTACGAGCAGTACTTC.

In its sample, this clone was seen once. The chain links TRBV30 to TRBJ1-3; no definite D call. The germline CDR1 and CDR2 sequences are GTSNPN and SVGIG (reference sequence). The CDR3 is 15 residues long. Trimming shortened V by 4 bases and J by 3 bases, and 16 bases separated the two germline ends. The CDR3 protein is CAWTPGRVRGNTIYF. CDR3 DNA: TGTGCCTGGACCCCTGGGAGGGTACGTGGAAACACCATATATTTT.

This chain links TRBV7-9 with TRBJ2-7, with 7 positions matching TRBD1. The CDR3 length is 15 residues. The germline V gene encodes CDR1 SEHNR and CDR2 FQNEAQ (reference sequence). With 4 bases clipped from V and 1 base from J, the junction kept 7 bases outside the gene matches. CDR3: CASSYPGTVSYEQYF. Written as DNA, the CDR3 is TGTGCCAGCAGCTACCCCGGGACAGTTTCCTACGAGCAGTACTTC. Using reference TRBV7-9 and TRBJ2-7 for the parts outside the CDR3, the full variable domain is DTGVSQNPRHKITKRGQNVTFRCDPISEHNRLYWYRQTLGQGPEFLTYFQNEAQLEKSRLLSDRFSAERPKGSFSTLEIQRTEQGDSAMYLCASSYPGTVSYEQYFGPGTRLTVT.

The chain recombines TRBV7-2 with TRBJ2-1; D ambiguous. This CDR3 spans 16 amino acids. Germline values: CDR1 SGHTA, CDR2 FQGNSA. Deletions cut 1 base from V and 12 bases from J, with 22 bases between. The CDR3 loop is CASSLVPPTDGSVQFF. As DNA, the CDR3 is TGTGCCAGCAGCTTAGTCCCCCCCACTGACGGATCAGTGCAGTTCTTC.

The V call is TRBV7-7, the J call TRBJ2-2; D is undetermined. Trimming removed 8 bases at V and 3 bases at J, with 7 bases between. From germline, CDR1 is SSHAT and CDR2 FNYEAQ (reference sequence). This CDR3 is built from 12 residues. Here the CDR3 reads CASGRDTGELFF. The CDR3 region has the DNA TGTGCCAGCGGTAGGGACACCGGGGAGCTGTTTTTT. Full variable domain (rest looked up from reference TRBV7-7 and TRBJ2-2): GAGVSQSPRYKVTKRGQDVTLRCDPISSHATLYWYQQALGQGPEFLTYFNYEAQPDKSGLPSDRFSAERPEGSISTLTIQRTEQRDSAMYRCASGRDTGELFFGEGSRLTVL.

This sequence joins TRBV15 and TRBJ2-7, with 11 bases aligning to TRBD2. V lost 4 bases and J lost 2; bases outside the gene matches: 1. The length of the CDR3 is 14 residues. Germline values: CDR1 LNHNV, CDR2 YYDKDF (reference sequence). The CDR3 is CATSKGLAAYEQYF. The CDR3 DNA reads TGTGCCACCAGCAAGGGACTAGCGGCCTACGAGCAGTACTTC.

This chain joins TRBV6-1 and TRBJ2-1; D call uncertain. CDR1 and CDR2 (germline): MNHNS, SASEGT. Trimming removed 4 bases from V and 10 bases from J, with 14 bases in between. The CDR3 covers 13 residues. CDR3 coding DNA: TGTGCCAGCAGTGCTTCCGGTTGGCGCGAGCAGTTCTTC. Amino acids: CASSASGWREQFF.

This clone was seen more than once but under ten times. This rearrangement joins TRBV27 to TRBJ1-4; perhaps TRBD1 as D (5 bases). The germline V gene encodes CDR1 MNHEY and CDR2 SMNVEV (reference sequence). This CDR3 has 13 amino acids. The V end lost 2 bases, the J end lost 8 bases, and 9 bases lay between the germline ends. The CDR3 spells CASSLDRGEKLFF. CDR3 in DNA: TGTGCCAGCAGTTTAGACAGAGGCGAAAAACTGTTTTTT.

This chain links TRBV6-5 with TRBJ1-2; D call uncertain. The ends were cut back, 7 bases at V and 3 bases at J, with 18 bases in the middle. The CDR3 covers 15 residues. Germline V gene sequence: CDR1 MNHEY, CDR2 SVGAGI. This CDR3 is CASTPVGGRHYGYTF. In nucleotides, the CDR3 is TGTGCCAGCACCCCCGTAGGAGGCCGGCACTATGGCTACACCTTC.

The chain joins TRBV2 to TRBJ2-2; TRBD2 matches 11 bases. Germline-derived CDR1 and CDR2 are SNHLY and FYNNEI. Trimming took 3 bases from V and 2 from J; bases not matched to a gene: 8. This CDR3 comprises 18 residues. The CDR3 nucleotides are TGTGCCAGCAGTGAGGGAACTAGCGGGGGTGATAACACCGGGGAGCTGTTTTTT. This codes for CASSEGTSGGDNTGELFF.

This chain joins TRBV7-2 and TRBJ2-2, with unresolved D. V was shortened by 1 base and J by 7 bases, with 7 bases between the two germline ends. CDR3 length: 13 amino acids. The germline CDR1 and CDR2 sequences are SGHTA and FQGNSA. The CDR3 is CASSLGPNGELFF. DNA of the CDR3: TGTGCCAGCAGCTTAGGACCCAACGGGGAGCTGTTTTTT.

The gene calls are TRBV18 and TRBJ2-1, with 12 bases identical to TRBD2. The germline CDR1 and CDR2 sequences are KGHSH and LQKENI. Trimming cost V 6 bases and J 4 bases; bases outside gene matches: 1. This CDR3 has 14 residues. The CDR3 spells CASSTSGGYNEQFF. CDR3 sequence (DNA): TGTGCCAGCTCGACTAGCGGGGGTTACAATGAGCAGTTCTTC. The whole variable domain, remainder taken from reference TRBV18 and TRBJ2-1, is NAGVMQNPRHLVRRRGQEARLRCSPMKGHSHVYWYRQLPEEGLKFMVYLQKENIIDESGMPKERFSAEFPKEGPSILRIQQVVRGDSAAYFCASSTSGGYNEQFFGPGTRLTVL.

CDR3 sequence (DNA): TGTGCCAGCAGCCGAATCGACAAACAGGGCACTGAAGCTTTCTTT. It encodes CASSRIDKQGTEAFF. The gene calls are TRBV4-2 and TRBJ1-1; maybe TRBD1 (6 bases). The germline CDR1 and CDR2 sequences are LGHNA and YNFKEQ. This CDR3 spans 15 amino acids. Trimming cost V 4 bases and J 4 bases, with 16 bases left between them.

V usage is TRBV5-6 and J usage is TRBJ2-2; TRBD2 matches 9 bases. CDR1 is SGHDT and CDR2 is YYEEEE in the germline V gene. CDR3 length equals 14 residues. The V gene end was trimmed by 9 bases and the J gene end by 5 bases; junction bases not matched to a gene: 8. CDR3 sequence (DNA): TGTGCCACCACGCCAGCGGGGGGAACCGGGGAGCTGTTTTTT. It is translated as CATTPAGGTGELFF.

V and J are TRBV30 and TRBJ1-2; D is unclear. The V gene's germline CDR1 is GTSNPN and CDR2 SVGIG (reference sequence). This CDR3 is built from 14 residues. Deletions cut 0 bases from V and 3 bases from J, with 11 bases between. The chain's CDR3 is CAWSVRGSDYGYTF. The CDR3 DNA is TGTGCCTGGAGTGTACGTGGGAGCGACTATGGCTACACCTTC.

This clone showed up just a few times. The J gene is TRBJ2-3, the V gene TRBV4-2; tentatively, D is TRBD2 (6 bases). CDR1 and CDR2 (germline): LGHNA, YNFKEQ. V dropped 4 bases and J dropped 6 bases, with 11 bases sitting between them. This CDR3 region has 13 residues. The CDR3 loop reads CASSLGREDTQYF. In DNA, the CDR3 is TGTGCCAGCAGCCTCGGGAGAGAGGATACGCAGTATTTT.